The 15 T cell receptor beta chains below all came from one sample that was sequenced in a study of blood T cell repertoires in COVID-19. The protocol was immunoSEQ multiplex PCR, while the TCRdb copy is restricted to in-frame clones and leaves out a portion. The data hold fewer than 250,000 clones, with over 80% observed a single time. Sequencing input: peripheral blood. Receptors originate from an older woman with active or convalescent COVID-19.

The chain is built from TRBV4-2 and TRBJ2-5; 11 bases match TRBD2. V lost 0 bases and J lost 4; bases outside the gene matches: 13. The CDR3 totals 19 residues. Germline values: CDR1 LGHNA, CDR2 YNFKEQ. The CDR3 bases are TGTGCCAGCAGCCAAGAACCCCTGCTAGCGGGAGGAGGGGGAGAGACCCAGTACTTC. It is translated as CASSQEPLLAGGGGETQYF.

Regarding this clone: The junction differs from germline at one of its ends, possibly a read error. This rearrangement joins TRBV4-2 to TRBJ1-3; D gene ambiguous. The CDR3 contains 12 residues. The germline V gene encodes CDR1 LGHNA and CDR2 YNFKEQ. This CDR3 is CASSPTGKTIYF. In DNA form, the CDR3 reads TGTGCCAGCAGCCCGACGGGAAAGACCATATATTTT.

V and J are TRBV12-5 and TRBJ2-7; 8 bases align to TRBD1. V trimming: 2 bases; J trimming: 4 bases; junction bases outside the gene matches: 7. The germline V gene has CDR1 LGHNT and CDR2 FRNRAP. The CDR3 runs 15 residues. DNA for the CDR3: TGTGCTAGTGGTTTGCTCGGCAGGGGGCGATACGAGCAGTACTTC. As protein: CASGLLGRGRYEQYF.

This chain links TRBV30 with TRBJ1-1, with TRBD1 as a possible D gene (6 bases). The germline V gene has CDR1 GTSNPN and CDR2 SVGIG (reference sequence). The CDR3 totals 13 residues. Trimming stripped 8 bases from V and 4 bases from J, with 17 bases between. CDR3 DNA: TGTGCCGCCCGGCGGGGGGCGACCACTGAAGCTTTCTTT. It translates to CAARRGATTEAFF.

The chain is built from TRBV12-3 or TRBV12-4 and TRBJ1-2; 9 bases agree with TRBD1. Trimming at V came to 4 bases and at J to 8 bases, leaving 2 bases not matched to a gene. CDR3 length: 12 amino acids. CDR3 sequence (DNA): TGTGCCAGCAGTTGGACAGGGGAAGGCTACACCTTC. This encodes CASSWTGEGYTF.

The chain employs TRBV14 and TRBJ2-4; a possible D gene is TRBD1 (5 bases). CDR3 length: 13 amino acids. From germline, CDR1 is SGHDN and CDR2 FVKESK. Trimming took 2 bases from V and 8 from J, leaving 10 bases between them. In DNA form, the CDR3 reads TGTGCCAGCAGCCAATTAGGGGATGACATTCAGTACTTC. It is translated as CASSQLGDDIQYF.

This clone was recorded once. J is TRBJ2-1 and V is TRBV6-5; D is perhaps TRBD2 (6 bases). Germline loops: CDR1 MNHEY, CDR2 SVGAGI. The V end was cut by 6 bases, the J end by 12 bases, with 24 bases between. The CDR3 spans 15 residues. The CDR3 spells CASSQNQAGRSGQFF. The CDR3 DNA sequence: TGTGCCAGCAGCCAAAACCAAGCGGGTAGATCGGGGCAGTTCTTC.

The V gene is TRBV7-9, the J gene TRBJ2-1; a possible D gene is TRBD2 (6 bases). The V and J ends lost 5 bases and 1 base respectively, with 12 bases between them. The CDR3 runs 15 residues. Germline V lookup: CDR1 SEHNR, CDR2 FQNEAQ (reference sequence). This chain's CDR3 is CASSPRGNSYNEQFF. DNA of the CDR3: TGTGCCAGCAGCCCCCGCGGGAATTCCTACAATGAGCAGTTCTTC.

The V gene is TRBV24-1, the J gene TRBJ2-7; 7 bases map to TRBD1. V dropped 2 bases and J dropped 3; count of bases not matched to a gene: 9. The CDR3 is made up of 16 amino acids. The germline V gene has CDR1 KGHDR and CDR2 SFDVKD. The CDR3 spells CATSDCPRGNGYEQYF. The CDR3 DNA follows: TGTGCCACCAGTGATTGCCCCAGGGGGAACGGCTACGAGCAGTACTTC.

The gene calls are TRBV19 and TRBJ1-2; tentative D call: TRBD1 (6 bases). Trimming stripped 3 bases from V and 4 bases from J, with 15 bases between. Germline CDR1 and CDR2: LNHDA and SQIVND (reference sequence). The CDR3 is 15 amino acids. The CDR3 region has the DNA TGTGCCAGTAGTATCTCCTGGATGGGGGCCTATGGCTACACCTTC. This gives the protein CASSISWMGAYGYTF. Full variable domain (rest looked up from reference TRBV19 and TRBJ1-2): DGGITQSPKYLFRKEGQNVTLSCEQNLNHDAMYWYRQDPGQGLRLIYYSQIVNDFQKGDIAEGYSVSREKKESFPLTVTSAQKNPTAFYLCASSISWMGAYGYTFGSGTRLTVV.

Only one count was recorded for this clone. The chain uses TRBV27 and TRBJ1-5, with D perhaps TRBD1 (5 bases). CDR1 MNHEY and CDR2 SMNVEV come from the germline V gene (reference sequence). Trimming removed 5 bases at V and 6 bases at J, with 14 bases between. This CDR3 is built from 14 residues. The CDR3 sequence is CASSLSGGVQPQHF. The CDR3, as DNA: TGTGCCAGCAGTCTCTCCGGGGGAGTTCAGCCCCAGCATTTT.

The genes are TRBV7-9 and TRBJ1-4; D gene uncertain. This CDR3 is 13 amino acids long. Trimming left V 3 bases short and J 8 bases short, with 10 bases between. CDR1 SEHNR and CDR2 FQNEAQ come from the germline V gene (reference sequence). The CDR3 DNA is TGTGCCAGCAGCTTCCCGGGAGGGGAAAAACTGTTTTTT. It encodes CASSFPGGEKLFF.

The chain carries TRBV30 and TRBJ2-2; D is unclear. The CDR3 has 14 amino acids. V was pared by 1 base and J by 2 bases, with 8 bases between. Germline CDR1 is GTSNPN and CDR2 is SVGIG (reference sequence). The CDR3 sequence is CAWSDLSNTGELFF. Here the CDR3 DNA reads TGTGCCTGGAGTGATCTCTCTAACACCGGGGAGCTGTTTTTT.

This chain uses TRBV6-5 with TRBJ1-2; 7 bases fit TRBD1. The V segment lost 8 bases and the J segment 4 bases; nucleotides outside the gene matches: 7. CDR3 size: 13 residues. Germline CDR1 is MNHEY and CDR2 is SVGAGI. CDR3 in DNA: TGTGCCAGCTGGGGACAGAATCTCTATGGCTACACCTTC. This codes for CASWGQNLYGYTF.

The rearrangement joins TRBV15 to TRBJ2-3; D may be TRBD1 (5 bases). From germline, CDR1 is LNHNV and CDR2 YYDKDF (reference sequence). The CDR3 has 15 residues. Trimming pared 0 bases from V and 6 bases from J, leaving 13 bases between. Here the CDR3 reads CATSRDPRAWDTQYF. The CDR3 DNA follows: TGTGCCACCAGCAGAGACCCCAGGGCTTGGGATACGCAGTATTTT.